This T cell receptor beta chain was observed in a study of early T cells in non-severe SARS-CoV-2 infection. TCRdb passed the 5' RACE reads through MiXCR, listing each CDR3 protein once. The sample shows tens of thousands of distinct CDR3 sequences, about 9.5% of them seen only once. Germline CDR1 reads LGHNA; CDR2 reads YSLEER. The CDR3 is 14 residues long. V gave up 0 bases and J gave up 10 bases, with 13 bases separating them. The clonotype originates from an adult who was a healthcare worker with PCR-confirmed SARS-CoV-2 infection or an uninfected control (not recorded which). This chain uses TRBV4-3 with TRBJ2-1; D perhaps matches TRBD2 (6 bases). The source material was whole blood, sampled at baseline. The CDR3 DNA is TGCGCCAGCAGCCAAGATCTGAGGGAGGAAGAGCAGTTCTTC. Its protein product is CASSQDLREEEQFF.